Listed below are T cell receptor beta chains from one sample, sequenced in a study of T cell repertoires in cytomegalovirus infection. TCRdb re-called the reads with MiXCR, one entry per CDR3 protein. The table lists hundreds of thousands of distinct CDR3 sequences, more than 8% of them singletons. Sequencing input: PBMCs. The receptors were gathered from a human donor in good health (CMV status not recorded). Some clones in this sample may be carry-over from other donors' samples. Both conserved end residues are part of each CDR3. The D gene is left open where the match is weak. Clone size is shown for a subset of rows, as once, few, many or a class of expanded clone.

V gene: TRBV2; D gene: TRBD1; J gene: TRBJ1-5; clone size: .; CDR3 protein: CASRTGGFQPQHF; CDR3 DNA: TGTGCCAGCAGGACAGGGGGCTTTCAGCCCCAGCATTTT
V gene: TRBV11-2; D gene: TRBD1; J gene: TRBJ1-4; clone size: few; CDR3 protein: CASSLDLARGLEKLFF; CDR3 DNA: TGTGCCAGCAGCTTAGATCTGGCCAGGGGGCTTGAAAAACTGTTTTTT
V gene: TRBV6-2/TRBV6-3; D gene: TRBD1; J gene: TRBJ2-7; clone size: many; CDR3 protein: CASSYSGTDIYEQYF; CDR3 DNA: TGTGCCAGCAGTTACTCGGGGACAGACATCTACGAGCAGTACTTC
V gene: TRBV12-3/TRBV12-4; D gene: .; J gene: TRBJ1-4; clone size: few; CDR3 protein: CASSLRNNEKLFF; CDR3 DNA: TGTGCCAGCAGTTTACGCAATAATGAAAAACTGTTTTTT
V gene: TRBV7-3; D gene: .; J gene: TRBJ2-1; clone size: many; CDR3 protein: CASSLQYNPNEQFF; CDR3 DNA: TGTGCCAGCAGCTTACAGTATAACCCCAATGAGCAGTTCTTC
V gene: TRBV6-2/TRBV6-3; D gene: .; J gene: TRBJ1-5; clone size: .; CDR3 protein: CASSYSSQGSNQPQHF; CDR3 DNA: TGTGCCAGCAGTTACTCTTCCCAAGGGAGCAATCAGCCCCAGCATTTT
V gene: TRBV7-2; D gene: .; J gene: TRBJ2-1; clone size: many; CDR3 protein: CASRRDSRREQFF; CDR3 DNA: TGTGCCAGCAGACGTGACTCCCGTAGGGAGCAGTTCTTC
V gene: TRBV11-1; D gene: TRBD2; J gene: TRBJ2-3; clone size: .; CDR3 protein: CASRKTGLAGGPSVDTQYF; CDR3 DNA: TGTGCCAGCAGGAAGACGGGACTAGCGGGGGGGCCTTCGGTAGATACGCAGTATTTT
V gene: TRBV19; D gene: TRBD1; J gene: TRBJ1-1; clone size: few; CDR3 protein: CAVGTGRTEAFF; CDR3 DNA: TGTGCGGTAGGGACAGGGAGAACTGAAGCTTTCTTT
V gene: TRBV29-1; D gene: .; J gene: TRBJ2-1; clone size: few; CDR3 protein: CSVLTGQIRNEQFF; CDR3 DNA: TGCAGCGTCCTCACCGGGCAGATTAGGAATGAGCAGTTCTTC
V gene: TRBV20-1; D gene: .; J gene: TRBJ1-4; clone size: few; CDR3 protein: CSARGVTNEKLFF; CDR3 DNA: TGCAGTGCTCGCGGGGTGACTAATGAAAAACTGTTTTTT
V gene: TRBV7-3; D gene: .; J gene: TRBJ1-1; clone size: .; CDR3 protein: CASSSSYNTEDFF; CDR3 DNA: TGTGCCAGCAGCTCCTCATACAACACTGAAGATTTCTTT
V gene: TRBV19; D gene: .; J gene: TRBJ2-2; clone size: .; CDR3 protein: CASSPTGRTTNTGELFF; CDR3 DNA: TGTGCCAGTAGTCCTACCGGACGGACTACGAACACCGGGGAGCTGTTTTTT
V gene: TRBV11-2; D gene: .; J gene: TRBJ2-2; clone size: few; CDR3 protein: CASSSLGRSNTGELFF; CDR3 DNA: TGTGCCAGCAGCTCCCTCGGGAGATCGAACACCGGGGAGCTGTTTTTT
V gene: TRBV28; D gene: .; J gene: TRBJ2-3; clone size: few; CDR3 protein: CASSLRVRSPDTQYF; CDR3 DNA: TGTGCCAGCAGTTTAAGGGTACGGAGCCCAGATACGCAGTATTTT
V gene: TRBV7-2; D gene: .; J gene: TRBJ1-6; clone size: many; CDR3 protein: CASSPRLAPYNSPLHF; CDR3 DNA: TGTGCCAGCAGCCCCCGGTTGGCACCCTATAATTCACCCCTCCACTTT
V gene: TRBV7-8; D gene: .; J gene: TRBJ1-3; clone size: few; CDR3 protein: CASSFQAGNTIYF; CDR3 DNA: TGTGCCAGCAGCTTCCAGGCTGGAAACACCATATATTTT
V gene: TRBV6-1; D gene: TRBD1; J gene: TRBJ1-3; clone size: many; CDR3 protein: CASVRQGASGNTIYF; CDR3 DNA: TGTGCCAGCGTCAGGCAGGGGGCTTCTGGAAACACCATATATTTT
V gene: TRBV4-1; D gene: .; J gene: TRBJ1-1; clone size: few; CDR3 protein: CASSQDRGRGEAFF; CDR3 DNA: TGCGCCAGCAGCCAAGATAGAGGGAGAGGTGAAGCTTTCTTT
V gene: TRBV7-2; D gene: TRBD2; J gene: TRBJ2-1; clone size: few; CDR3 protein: CASSSRGLAGNNEQFF; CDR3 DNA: TGTGCCAGCAGCTCCCGGGGACTAGCGGGGAACAATGAGCAGTTCTTC
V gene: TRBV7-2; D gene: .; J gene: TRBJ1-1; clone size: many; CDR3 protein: CASSLGGSGEAFF; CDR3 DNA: TGTGCCAGCAGCTTAGGGGGAAGTGGTGAAGCTTTCTTT
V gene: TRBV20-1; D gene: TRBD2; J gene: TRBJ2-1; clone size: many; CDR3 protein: CSARARGAGLQFF; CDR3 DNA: TGCAGTGCTAGAGCCCGGGGAGCGGGATTGCAGTTCTTC
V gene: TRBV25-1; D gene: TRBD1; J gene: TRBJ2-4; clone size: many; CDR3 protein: CASSENFALTGEYF; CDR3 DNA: TGTGCCAGCAGTGAAAATTTCGCCCTAACAGGGGAGTACTTC
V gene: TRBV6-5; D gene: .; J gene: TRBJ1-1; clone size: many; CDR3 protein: CASRDYLRDTEAFF; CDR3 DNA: TGTGCCAGCAGGGACTATCTTAGGGACACTGAAGCTTTCTTT
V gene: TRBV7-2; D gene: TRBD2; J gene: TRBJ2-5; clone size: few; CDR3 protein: CASSAALLAGGGQETQYF; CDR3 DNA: TGTGCCAGCAGCGCCGCCCTTCTAGCGGGAGGAGGCCAAGAGACCCAGTACTTC
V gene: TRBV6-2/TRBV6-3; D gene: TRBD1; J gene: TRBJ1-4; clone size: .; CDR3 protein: CASSYSLNRRDSQEKLFF; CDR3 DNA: TGTGCCAGCAGTTACTCCCTGAACCGCCGGGACAGTCAAGAAAAACTGTTTTTT
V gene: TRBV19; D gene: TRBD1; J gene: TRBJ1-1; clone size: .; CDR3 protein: CASRSDRAGTEAFF; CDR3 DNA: TGTGCCAGTAGATCGGACAGGGCCGGGACTGAAGCTTTCTTT
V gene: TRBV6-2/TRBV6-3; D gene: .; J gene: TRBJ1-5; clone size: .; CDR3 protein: CASSREHKQPQHF; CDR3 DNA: TGTGCCAGCAGTAGAGAACACAAACAGCCCCAGCATTTT
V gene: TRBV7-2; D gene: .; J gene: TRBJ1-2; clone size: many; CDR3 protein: CASSLDRSRADYGYTF; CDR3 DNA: TGTGCCAGCAGCTTAGATAGGTCCCGAGCGGACTATGGCTACACCTTC
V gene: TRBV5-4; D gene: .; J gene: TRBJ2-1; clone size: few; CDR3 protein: CASTPSGTDFYNEQFF; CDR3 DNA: TGTGCCAGCACACCTTCCGGGACGGACTTCTACAATGAGCAGTTCTTC
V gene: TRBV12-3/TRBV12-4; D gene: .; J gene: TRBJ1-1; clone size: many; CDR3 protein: CASSLWGAFF; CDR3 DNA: TGTGCCAGCAGTTTATGGGGAGCTTTCTTT
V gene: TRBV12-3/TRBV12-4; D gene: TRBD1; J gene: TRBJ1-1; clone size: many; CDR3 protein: CASSLRREGARNTEAFF; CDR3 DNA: TGTGCCAGCAGTCTTCGGAGGGAGGGGGCCCGTAACACTGAAGCTTTCTTT
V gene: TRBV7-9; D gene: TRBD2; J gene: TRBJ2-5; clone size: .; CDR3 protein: CASSSRLAVQETQYF; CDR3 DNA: TGTGCCAGCAGCTCCCGACTAGCGGTACAAGAGACCCAGTACTTC
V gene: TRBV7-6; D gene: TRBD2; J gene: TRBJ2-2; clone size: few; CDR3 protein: CASSFARGGNTGELFF; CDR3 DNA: TGTGCCAGCAGCTTTGCTCGCGGGGGGAACACCGGGGAGCTGTTTTTT
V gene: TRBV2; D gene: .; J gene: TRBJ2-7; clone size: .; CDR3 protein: CARGWEGEYEQYF; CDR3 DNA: TGTGCCAGAGGGTGGGAAGGGGAGTACGAGCAGTACTTC
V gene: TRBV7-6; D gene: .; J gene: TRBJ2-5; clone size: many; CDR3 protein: CASSLRASRQETQYF; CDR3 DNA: TGTGCCAGCAGCTTAAGGGCTAGCAGGCAAGAGACCCAGTACTTC
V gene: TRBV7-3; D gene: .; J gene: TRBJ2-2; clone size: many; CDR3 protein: CASSLKGSSRPPGELFF; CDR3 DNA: TGTGCCAGCAGCTTAAAAGGGTCTAGCCGCCCCCCCGGGGAGCTGTTTTTT
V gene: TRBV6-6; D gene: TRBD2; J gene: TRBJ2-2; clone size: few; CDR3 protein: CASLAAANTGELFF; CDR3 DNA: TGTGCCAGCCTAGCGGCAGCTAACACCGGGGAGCTGTTTTTT
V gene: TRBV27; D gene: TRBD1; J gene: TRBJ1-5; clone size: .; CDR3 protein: CASSPWTGGGNQPQHF; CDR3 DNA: TGTGCCAGCAGTCCGTGGACAGGGGGCGGCAATCAGCCCCAGCATTTT
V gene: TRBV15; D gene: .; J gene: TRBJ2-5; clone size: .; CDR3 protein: CATSRVLETQYF; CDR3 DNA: TGTGCCACCAGCAGAGTTTTGGAGACCCAGTACTTC
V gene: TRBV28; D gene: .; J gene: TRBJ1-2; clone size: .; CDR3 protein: CASSTPGLAHYGYTF; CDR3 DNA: TGTGCCAGCAGTACGCCGGGACTTGCCCACTATGGCTACACCTTC
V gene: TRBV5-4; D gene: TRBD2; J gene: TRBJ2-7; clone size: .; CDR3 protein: CASSQRSSGPSYEQYF; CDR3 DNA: TGTGCCAGCAGCCAACGCTCTAGCGGGCCCTCCTACGAGCAGTACTTC
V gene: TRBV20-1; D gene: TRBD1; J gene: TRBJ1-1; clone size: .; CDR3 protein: CSDLGQGGEEAFF; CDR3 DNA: TGCAGTGACCTTGGACAGGGGGGTGAGGAAGCTTTCTTT